A selection of T cell receptor beta chains follows, all from one sample in a study of blood T cell repertoires in COVID-19. Assay: immunoSEQ multiplex PCR; the TCRdb copy retains only in-frame clones and omits some. The data show about 81,000 clones, 85% to 90% seen once. Sample: peripheral blood. The receptor source for this set is an elderly woman with acute or convalescent COVID-19. Each CDR3 is given with its conserved first and last residue. D genes are given only for firm matches. Where a row states a size, it is once, few, many or the class of an expanded clone; other rows omit it.

>TRBV5-1|TRBJ1-6|.|TRBD1
TGCGCCAGCAGCCCCGGACAGGGTAATTCACCCCTCCACTTT
CASSPGQGNSPLHF
>TRBV6-6|TRBJ2-7|.|TRBD1
TGTGCCAGTTTGGACAGGGGGCCCTACGAGCAGTACTTC
CASLDRGPYEQYF
>TRBV6-5|TRBJ2-7|few|TRBD1
TGTGCCAGCAGTTCGGACAGGCACGAGCAGTACTTC
CASSSDRHEQYF
>TRBV13|TRBJ2-5|.|TRBD1
TGTGCCAGCAGCCGAACAGGGGTTGGCGAGACCCAGTACTTC
CASSRTGVGETQYF
>TRBV3-1/TRBV3-2|TRBJ1-2|.|TRBD1
TGTGCCAGCAGCCAAGGGACAGGGGGGAACTATGGCTACACCTTC
CASSQGTGGNYGYTF
>TRBV7-2|TRBJ1-2|.|.
TGTGCCAGCAGCTTAGTGAGGCATAAGGGCTACACCTTC
CASSLVRHKGYTF
>TRBV25-1|TRBJ2-5|few|.
TGTGCCAGCAGTGCTAAGGCAGGGGGGGAGACCCAGTACTTC
CASSAKAGGETQYF
>TRBV7-2|TRBJ2-2|.|TRBD1
TGTGCCAGCAGGGGGACAGGGAGTAAGACCGGGGAGCTGTTTTTT
CASRGTGSKTGELFF
>TRBV7-2|TRBJ2-1|.|TRBD2
TGTGCCAGCAGCTCCCGGACTAGCGGAAGAAACAATGAGCAGTTCTTC
CASSSRTSGRNNEQFF
>TRBV9|TRBJ2-1|.|.
TGTGCCAGCAGCGTAGGACATTCGAGCTCCTACAATGAGCAGTTCTTC
CASSVGHSSSYNEQFF
>TRBV2|TRBJ2-5|.|.
TGTGCCAGCTCTGAGAAGACCCAGTACTTC
CASSEKTQYF
>TRBV10-3|TRBJ2-1|.|TRBD2
TGTGCCATCAATTCCCGGGAGGAGACCCCCCCGGGGTACAATGAGCAGTTCTTC
CAINSREETPPGYNEQFF
>TRBV2|TRBJ2-1|.|.
TGTGCCAGCACGCCGAGCTATGAGCAGTTCTTC
CASTPSYEQFF
>TRBV18|TRBJ1-2|few|.
TGTGCCAGCTCACCACCGTTGACACAGGCGCTAGCTAACTATGGCTACACCTTC
CASSPPLTQALANYGYTF
>TRBV5-8|TRBJ2-2|.|TRBD2
TGTGCCAGCACCCAATGGAGCGGGGGGAACACCGGGGAGCTGTTTTTT
CASTQWSGGNTGELFF
>TRBV12-5|TRBJ1-5|.|TRBD1
TGTGCTAGTGGGACAGGGGTCAATCAGCCCCAGCATTTT
CASGTGVNQPQHF
>TRBV7-2|TRBJ1-2|.|.
TGTGCCAGCAGCTTAGCGGGGCACCCGCCTTATGGCTACACCTTC
CASSLAGHPPYGYTF
>TRBV19|TRBJ2-4|.|.
TGTGCCACCAGTACCATAATAGCCAAAAACATTCAGTACTTC
CATSTIIAKNIQYF
>TRBV6-2/TRBV6-3|TRBJ2-7|.|TRBD1
TGTGCCAGCAGTTTCACCCTCCCGGGACAGGGTAACGAGCAGTACTTC
CASSFTLPGQGNEQYF
>TRBV5-1|TRBJ1-2|.|TRBD1
TGCGCCAGCAGCGACCGGGACAGGGGCGGTTATGGCTACACCTTC
CASSDRDRGGYGYTF
>TRBV7-8|TRBJ2-1|.|TRBD2
TGTGCCACCTCTCGGGTAAGGCTAGCGGGAGTAAACAATGAGCAGTTCTTC
CATSRVRLAGVNNEQFF
>TRBV6-2/TRBV6-3|TRBJ2-2|few|.
TGTGCCAGCAGTTCGGTCTTTTTCGGCACCGGGGAGCTGTTTTTT
CASSSVFFGTGELFF
>TRBV7-3|TRBJ2-2|.|TRBD2
TGTGCCAGCAGCCAGAGGGGACTAGCGGGGGGCCTGAACACCGGGGAGCTGTTTTTT
CASSQRGLAGGLNTGELFF
>TRBV12-5|TRBJ2-7|few|TRBD1
TGTGCTAGTGGACTGGACAGGGCGCTCGAGCAGTACTTC
CASGLDRALEQYF
>TRBV19|TRBJ1-1|.|.
TGTGCCAGTAGTATAGTCGAATTCGGGAACACTGAAGCTTTCTTT
CASSIVEFGNTEAFF
>TRBV4-3|TRBJ2-1|.|TRBD2
TGCGCCAGCAGCCAAGCTGGGACGGGGGGGCCCCGGAATGAGCAGTTCTTC
CASSQAGTGGPRNEQFF
>TRBV7-8|TRBJ1-1|.|TRBD1
TGTGCCAGCGGATGGACAGGGGGATTGAACACTGAAGCTTTCTTT
CASGWTGGLNTEAFF
>TRBV6-5|TRBJ1-1|.|.
TGTGCCACCAGGATGGGGGCGGACACTGAAGCTTTCTTT
CATRMGADTEAFF
>TRBV10-1|TRBJ2-3|.|TRBD1
TGCGCCAGCAGTGGGAGACAGGGGAGCACAGATACGCAGTATTTT
CASSGRQGSTDTQYF
>TRBV7-9|TRBJ1-2|.|.
TGTGCCAGCAGCCTAGGACAGAATAACTATGGCTACACCTTC
CASSLGQNNYGYTF
>TRBV7-2|TRBJ1-2|.|.
TGTGCCAGCAGCTCCACAGGGTTCGGCTACACCTTC
CASSSTGFGYTF
>TRBV29-1|TRBJ2-5|.|.
TGCAGCGTTGAAGGAGGGTATGGCGAGACCCAGTACTTC
CSVEGGYGETQYF
>TRBV5-4|TRBJ1-1|.|.
TGTGCCAGCAGCGCGGATAGAAACACTGAAGCTTTCTTT
CASSADRNTEAFF
>TRBV6-5|TRBJ1-2|.|.
TGTGCCAGCAGTCACAGGGTACTTGGTTATGGCTACACCTTC
CASSHRVLGYGYTF
>TRBV19|TRBJ1-5|.|.
TGTGCCAGTAGTTCAGGGGCCTTCAATCAGCCCCAGCATTTT
CASSSGAFNQPQHF
>TRBV5-1|TRBJ2-1|.|.
TGCGCCAGCAGCGACCTGACGGGCAATGAGCAGTTCTTC
CASSDLTGNEQFF
>TRBV29-1|TRBJ2-2|.|TRBD2
TGCAGCGTTGAAGATGGGGGAGCGGGGTACACCGGGGAGCTGTTTTTT
CSVEDGGAGYTGELFF
>TRBV7-9|TRBJ2-5|.|TRBD2
TGTGCCAGCAGCTTAGAATACTTGGCTAGCGGGGGGCAAGAGACCCAGTACTTC
CASSLEYLASGGQETQYF
>TRBV7-2|TRBJ1-2|few|.
TGTGCCAGCAGCTTAGAGGGGAACTATGGCTACACCTTC
CASSLEGNYGYTF
>TRBV10-2|TRBJ2-5|.|TRBD1
TGCGCCAGCAGGAAGGGGACAGTACAAGAGACCCAGTACTTC
CASRKGTVQETQYF
>TRBV27|TRBJ1-2|.|TRBD1
TGTGCCAGCAGTTCCAGGACAGGGTATGGCTACACCTTC
CASSSRTGYGYTF
>TRBV6-2/TRBV6-3|TRBJ1-4|.|.
TGTGCCAGCAGTTACTCTGGGAGTAATGAAAAACTGTTTTTT
CASSYSGSNEKLFF
>TRBV18|TRBJ1-2|.|TRBD1
TGTGCCAGCCACAGAGACCTTACAGGGGGCGATGGCTACACCTTC
CASHRDLTGGDGYTF
>TRBV2|TRBJ2-6|.|TRBD2
TGTGCCAGCAGTGAACTAAGCGTACTAGCGGGTCGCTCTGGGGCCAACGTCCTGACTTTC
CASSELSVLAGRSGANVLTF
>TRBV19|TRBJ2-7|.|TRBD2
TGTGCCAGTAGTCCCGAGGGTCTAGCGGGAGGGAACTACGAGCAGTACTTC
CASSPEGLAGGNYEQYF
>TRBV14|TRBJ1-1|.|.
TGTGCCAGCAGACGCCTGGCAGGGATAAACACTGAAGCTTTCTTT
CASRRLAGINTEAFF
>TRBV19|TRBJ1-1|.|TRBD1
TGTGCCAGTAGTTTGCCCTTGGACAGGGCTGAAGCTTTCTTT
CASSLPLDRAEAFF
>TRBV19|TRBJ2-7|.|TRBD1
TGTGCCAGTAGTCTCAGACAGGGGGTGGGCGAGCAGTACTTC
CASSLRQGVGEQYF
>TRBV6-5|TRBJ2-3|few|.
TGTGCCAGCAGTTACTCGGGCCTCTGGAATACGCAGTATTTT
CASSYSGLWNTQYF
>TRBV7-2|TRBJ2-1|.|.
TGTGCCAGCAGCTTAGATCCCCGTTACAATGAGCAGTTCTTC
CASSLDPRYNEQFF